The 25 T cell receptor beta chains given below trace back to one sample, sequenced in a study of blood T cell repertoires in COVID-19. The assay was immunoSEQ multiplex PCR, and TCRdb's table has in-frame clones only and misses some. The repertoire holds some 300,000 clones, with approximately 90% as singletons. The sequenced material came from peripheral blood. The origin of the receptors is a young man with active or convalescent COVID-19.

Concerning this clone: Other DNA sequences within the sample encode an identical CDR3. V gene TRBV6-5 combines with J gene TRBJ2-7; D might be TRBD1 (5 bases). Trimming shortened V by 3 bases and J by 3 bases, and 12 bases separated the two germline ends. The CDR3 spans 14 residues. Germline V gives CDR1 MNHEY, CDR2 SVGAGI. Here the CDR3 DNA reads TGTGCCAGCAGTTATTCAGGGTTTAGCTACGAGCAGTACTTC. Its protein product is CASSYSGFSYEQYF.

This clone has only a few counts. The J gene is TRBJ2-7, the V gene TRBV4-1, with TRBD2 as a possible D gene (6 bases). The V gene lost 4 bases and the J gene lost 5 bases, with 18 bases spanning the gap. In germline, CDR1 is MGHRA, CDR2 YSYEKL. This CDR3 comprises 15 residues. As DNA, the CDR3 is TGCGCCAGCAGCCTCGCGGGATCAACCCCCCACGAGCAGTACTTC. Its translation is CASSLAGSTPHEQYF.

This clone was seen only a few times. The rearrangement uses TRBV7-9 and TRBJ1-6, with D maybe TRBD1 (5 bases). Trimming pared 4 bases from V and 5 bases from J, leaving 21 bases between. CDR3 length: 18 amino acids. Germline CDR1 is SEHNR and CDR2 is FQNEAQ (reference sequence). This CDR3 is CASSYPSMGGGDNSPLHF. The CDR3 DNA sequence: TGTGCCAGCAGCTACCCCTCAATGGGCGGGGGGGATAATTCACCCCTCCACTTT.

The J gene is TRBJ1-3, the V gene TRBV9; 9 positions agree with TRBD1. This CDR3 spans 14 amino acids. The V gene end was trimmed by 7 bases and the J gene end by 1 base; junction bases not matched to a gene: 3. Germline values: CDR1 SGDLS, CDR2 YYNGEE. The DNA for the CDR3 is TGTGCCAGCGGACAGGGGACGTCTGGAAACACCATATATTTT. As protein: CASGQGTSGNTIYF.

This clone was picked up one time. V usage is TRBV29-1 and J usage is TRBJ2-6; D perhaps matches TRBD1 (5 bases). This CDR3 has 12 residues. Trimming cost V 6 bases and J 12 bases, with 15 bases left between them. Per germline, CDR1 SQVTM and CDR2 ANQGSEA. DNA of the CDR3: TGCAGCGTCCCGACAGAGGCCGGCGTCCTGACTTTC. This translates into CSVPTEAGVLTF.

This clone has only one observation. The rearrangement links TRBV27 to TRBJ2-7; 8 bases map to TRBD2. The germline gives CDR1 MNHEY, CDR2 SMNVEV (reference sequence). The ends lost 3 bases at V and 4 bases at J; junction bases unmatched: 14. The CDR3 loop spans 17 amino acids. In nucleotides, the CDR3 is TGTGCCAGCAGTTTTCTTTCACCGGGACTAGGAGGGTACGAGCAGTACTTC. It codes for CASSFLSPGLGGYEQYF.

The chain is built from TRBV29-1 and TRBJ1-2, with D possibly being TRBD1 (5 bases). CDR1 is SQVTM and CDR2 is ANQGSEA in the germline V gene. There are 13 residues in the CDR3. V was clipped by 6 bases and J by 6 bases, with 17 bases between them. CDR3 nucleotide sequence: TGCAGCGTATACCTTGGAGGGACCAATGGCTACACCTTC. Translated: CSVYLGGTNGYTF.

The chain employs TRBV6-1 and TRBJ2-7; 7 positions agree with TRBD1. The ends lost 4 bases at V and 4 bases at J; junction bases unmatched: 13. The germline V gene has CDR1 MNHNS and CDR2 SASEGT. This CDR3 spans 16 amino acids. CDR3 nucleotides: TGTGCCAGCAGTGGAAAGACAGGGTCAACTGTATACGAGCAGTACTTC. Residues: CASSGKTGSTVYEQYF.

The V call is TRBV2, the J call TRBJ2-7; TRBD2 agrees at 7 bases. CDR3 length equals 15 residues. CDR1 is SNHLY and CDR2 is FYNNEI in the germline V gene. With V trimmed by 3 bases and J by 4 bases, 9 bases remained unmatched. CDR3 nucleotides: TGTGCCAGCAGTGAGTTCGCGGGAGATATATACGAGCAGTACTTC. It translates to CASSEFAGDIYEQYF.

This clone occurred once. V gene TRBV4-1 combines with J gene TRBJ2-2, with 10 bases fitting TRBD2. Trimming removed 4 bases from V and 1 base from J; junction bases left unmatched: 6. The CDR3 sequence is 17 residues long. Germline V gives CDR1 MGHRA, CDR2 YSYEKL. In nucleotides, the CDR3 is TGCGCCAGCAGCCTCCGTTTAGCGGGAGGGAACACCGGGGAGCTGTTTTTT. Amino acid sequence: CASSLRLAGGNTGELFF.

This clone appeared a few times. The chain carries TRBV4-1 and TRBJ2-6, with TRBD2 identical over 9 bases. The V segment lost 8 bases and the J segment 4 bases; nucleotides outside the gene matches: 9. CDR3 length equals 16 residues. In germline, CDR1 is MGHRA, CDR2 YSYEKL. The CDR3 DNA follows: TGCGCCAGCGCGCGGGGGGGCATTGCAGGGGCCAACGTCCTGACTTTC. This sequence encodes CASARGGIAGANVLTF.

DNA of the CDR3: TGTGCCAGCAGTCTATACAGGCGAACTAACTATGGCTACACCTTC. This translates into CASSLYRRTNYGYTF. The rearrangement joins TRBV28 to TRBJ1-2, with D perhaps matching TRBD1 (5 bases). Germline loops: CDR1 MDHEN, CDR2 SYDVKM. Trimming pared 5 bases from V and 0 bases from J, leaving 13 bases between. CDR3 length equals 15 residues.

This clone came up once. The genes are TRBV9 and TRBJ2-7; D call uncertain. The V gene lost 2 bases and the J gene lost 0 bases, with 9 bases spanning the gap. The CDR3 is 14 residues long. Germline V lookup: CDR1 SGDLS, CDR2 YYNGEE. CDR3 sequence: CASSVGESSYEQYF. The CDR3 DNA reads TGTGCCAGCAGCGTGGGCGAAAGCTCCTACGAGCAGTACTTC.

V usage is TRBV11-2 and J usage is TRBJ1-2, with 9 bases identical to TRBD1. V was clipped by 4 bases and J by 5 bases; unmatched bases: 5. The CDR3 is 14 amino acids. Germline V gene data show CDR1 as SGHAT and CDR2 as FQNNGV. The CDR3 nucleotides read TGTGCCAGCAGCTCCGGACAGGGGACGTATGGCTACACCTTC. Its protein is CASSSGQGTYGYTF.

CDR3 in amino acids: CSVALRGSGANVLTF. CDR3 DNA sequence: TGCAGCGTGGCCCTCCGGGGCTCTGGGGCCAACGTCCTGACTTTC. The chain employs TRBV29-1 and TRBJ2-6; D is possibly TRBD2 (5 bases). CDR3 length: 15 amino acids. Germline-derived CDR1 and CDR2 are SQVTM and ANQGSEA. Trimming took 6 bases from V and 0 from J, leaving 12 bases between them.

The chain joins TRBV5-1 to TRBJ1-4; the match to TRBD1 covers 9 bases. Germline V gene sequence: CDR1 SGHRS, CDR2 YFSETQ. The CDR3 sequence is 13 residues long. Trimming cost V 5 bases and J 6 bases; bases outside gene matches: 2. CDR3 sequence: CASRRTGDEKLFF. For the CDR3, the DNA is TGCGCCAGCAGAAGGACAGGGGATGAAAAACTGTTTTTT.

This clone was seen only once. The rearrangement joins TRBV21-1 to TRBJ1-1; no DNA check was done on the table's D call, TRBD1. TRBV21-1 is classified as a pseudogene. This CDR3 region has 14 residues. CDR3 in DNA: TGTGCCAGCAGCGCGAGTTTAGGGGACACTGAAGCTTTCTTT. It specifies CASSASLGDTEAFF.

The rearrangement links TRBV7-8 to TRBJ1-2; possibly TRBD1 for D (6 bases). The CDR3 runs 14 residues. Trimming removed 3 bases from V and 2 bases from J, with 10 bases in between. Germline V gene data show CDR1 as SGHVS and CDR2 as FQNEAQ. The CDR3 loop reads CASSFEGQNYGYTF. As DNA, the CDR3 is TGTGCCAGCAGCTTTGAAGGACAGAACTATGGCTACACCTTC.

The chain has TRBV5-1 and TRBJ2-3; TRBD1 matches at 8 bases. Germline-derived CDR1 and CDR2 are SGHRS and YFSETQ. The CDR3 consists of 15 residues. The ends lost 0 bases at V and 2 bases at J; junction bases unmatched: 2. Written as DNA, the CDR3 is TGCGCCAGCAGCTTGGGACAGGGGTTCACAGATACGCAGTATTTT. It specifies CASSLGQGFTDTQYF.

In its sample, this clone was seen a few times. The chain joins TRBV19 to TRBJ1-6, with D perhaps matching TRBD1 (6 bases). Trimming shortened V by 3 bases and J by 7 bases, and 13 bases separated the two germline ends. The CDR3 is 15 amino acids. CDR1 and CDR2 (germline): LNHDA, SQIVND (reference sequence). CDR3 coding DNA: TGTGCCAGTAGTATTTTGGTACAGGGAAATTCACCCCTCCACTTT. Translated, it gives CASSILVQGNSPLHF.

The V and J genes are TRBV27 and TRBJ2-7; 10 nucleotides match TRBD2. Germline trimming cut 9 bases from V and 7 bases from J; bases unmatched to any gene: 9. The CDR3 is made up of 13 amino acids. Germline V lookup: CDR1 MNHEY, CDR2 SMNVEV (reference sequence). The CDR3 loop reads CASSSGRIREQYF. The CDR3 nucleotides are TGTGCCAGTTCTAGCGGGAGAATAAGGGAGCAGTACTTC.

This chain links TRBV9 with TRBJ1-4; D unclear. Trimming stripped 0 bases from V and 6 bases from J, with 9 bases between. Germline V CDR1 and CDR2: SGDLS, YYNGEE. The CDR3 has 14 amino acids. The CDR3 DNA is TGTGCCAGCAGCGTAGGAGGGTACGATGAAAAACTGTTTTTT. It yields the protein CASSVGGYDEKLFF.

The chain uses TRBV11-1 and TRBJ2-7; the match to TRBD2 covers 7 bases. J lost 4 bases, V lost 3 bases, and 9 bases had no gene match. The length of the CDR3 is 15 residues. Germline-derived CDR1 and CDR2 are SGHAT and FQDESV (reference sequence). CDR3 residues: CASSLAARELYEQYF. CDR3 DNA sequence: TGTGCCAGCAGCTTGGCGGCGCGGGAGTTATACGAGCAGTACTTC.

The V gene is TRBV6-5, the J gene TRBJ1-1; 7 bases are a match to TRBD1. Germline values: CDR1 MNHEY, CDR2 SVGAGI. The CDR3 sequence is 14 residues long. Trimming cost V 6 bases and J 4 bases; bases outside gene matches: 8. CDR3 in DNA: TGTGCCAGCAGACCAGGACAGGCGAGCACTGAAGCTTTCTTT. As protein: CASRPGQASTEAFF.

Here the CDR3 DNA reads TGTGCCAGCAGTTTAGGGAGGAATCAGCCCCAGCATTTT. Amino acid sequence: CASSLGRNQPQHF. The J gene is TRBJ1-5, the V gene TRBV2; D gene unclear. Trimming removed 5 bases from V and 4 bases from J, with 9 bases in between. This CDR3 contains 13 residues. Germline CDR1 reads SNHLY; CDR2 reads FYNNEI.